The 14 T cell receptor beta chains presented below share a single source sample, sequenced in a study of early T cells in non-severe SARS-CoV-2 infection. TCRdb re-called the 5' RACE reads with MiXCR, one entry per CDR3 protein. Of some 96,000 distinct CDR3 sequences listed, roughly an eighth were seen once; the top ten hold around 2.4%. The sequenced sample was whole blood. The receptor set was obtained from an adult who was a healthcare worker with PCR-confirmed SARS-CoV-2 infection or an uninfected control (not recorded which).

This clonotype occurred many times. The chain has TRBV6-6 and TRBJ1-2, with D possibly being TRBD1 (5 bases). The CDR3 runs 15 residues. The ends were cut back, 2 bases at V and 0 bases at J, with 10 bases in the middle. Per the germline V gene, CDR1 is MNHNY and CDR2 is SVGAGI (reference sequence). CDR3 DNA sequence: TGTGCCAGCAGTTACGGGCAGGGAGCTAACTATGGCTACACCTTC. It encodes CASSYGQGANYGYTF.

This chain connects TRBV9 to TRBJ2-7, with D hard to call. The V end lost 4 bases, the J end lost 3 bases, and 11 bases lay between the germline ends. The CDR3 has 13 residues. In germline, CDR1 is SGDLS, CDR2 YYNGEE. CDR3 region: CASSWDPFYEQYF. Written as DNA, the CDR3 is TGTGCCAGCAGCTGGGATCCCTTCTACGAGCAGTACTTC. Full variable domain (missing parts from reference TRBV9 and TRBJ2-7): DSGVTQTPKHLITATGQRVTLRCSPRSGDLSVYWYQQSLDQGLQFLIQYYNGEERAKGNILERFSAQQFPDLHSELNLSSLELGDSALYFCASSWDPFYEQYFGPGTRLTVT.

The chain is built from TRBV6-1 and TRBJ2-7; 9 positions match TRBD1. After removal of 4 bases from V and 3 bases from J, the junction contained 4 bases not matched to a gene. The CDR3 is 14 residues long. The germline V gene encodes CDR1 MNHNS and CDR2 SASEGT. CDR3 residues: CASSGTGAIYEQYF. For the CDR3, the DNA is TGTGCCAGCAGTGGGACAGGGGCGATCTACGAGCAGTACTTC.

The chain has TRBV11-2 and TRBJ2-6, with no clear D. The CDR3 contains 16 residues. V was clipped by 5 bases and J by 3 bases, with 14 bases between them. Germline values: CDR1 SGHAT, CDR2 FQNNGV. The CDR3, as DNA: TGTGCCAGCAGCCCTCTCACAAGGGATGGGGCCAACGTCCTGACTTTC. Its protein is CASSPLTRDGANVLTF. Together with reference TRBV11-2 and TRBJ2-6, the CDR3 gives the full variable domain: EAGVAQSPRYKIIEKRQSVAFWCNPISGHATLYWYQQILGQGPKLLIQFQNNGVVDDSQLPKDRFSAERLKGVDSTLKIQPAKLEDSAVYLCASSPLTRDGANVLTFGAGSRLTVL.

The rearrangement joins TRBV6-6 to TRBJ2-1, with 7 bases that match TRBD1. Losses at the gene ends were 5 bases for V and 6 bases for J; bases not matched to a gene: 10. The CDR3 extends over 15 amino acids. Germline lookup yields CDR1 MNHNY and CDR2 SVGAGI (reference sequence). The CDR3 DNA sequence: TGTGCCAGCAGTCGCCGGGACAGAGATCCCAATGAGCAGTTCTTC. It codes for CASSRRDRDPNEQFF.

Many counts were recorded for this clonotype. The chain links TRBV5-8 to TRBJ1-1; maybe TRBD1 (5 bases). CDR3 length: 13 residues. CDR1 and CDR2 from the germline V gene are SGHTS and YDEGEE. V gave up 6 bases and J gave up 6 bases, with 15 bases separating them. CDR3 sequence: CASNQGPAAEAFF. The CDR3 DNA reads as TGTGCCAGCAACCAGGGTCCGGCGGCTGAAGCTTTCTTT.

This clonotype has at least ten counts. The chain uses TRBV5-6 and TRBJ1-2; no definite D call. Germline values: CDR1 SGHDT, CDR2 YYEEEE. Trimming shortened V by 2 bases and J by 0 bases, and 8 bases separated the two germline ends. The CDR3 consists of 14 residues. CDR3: CASSFPIANYGYTF. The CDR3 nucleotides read TGTGCCAGCAGCTTTCCGATAGCTAACTATGGCTACACCTTC.

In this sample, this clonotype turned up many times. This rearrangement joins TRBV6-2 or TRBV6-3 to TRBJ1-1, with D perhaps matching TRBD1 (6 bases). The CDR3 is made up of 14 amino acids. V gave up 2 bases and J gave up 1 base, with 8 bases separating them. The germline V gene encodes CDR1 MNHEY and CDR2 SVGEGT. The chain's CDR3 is CASSYTQGNTEAFF. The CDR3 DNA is TGTGCCAGCAGTTACACACAGGGGAACACTGAAGCTTTCTTT.

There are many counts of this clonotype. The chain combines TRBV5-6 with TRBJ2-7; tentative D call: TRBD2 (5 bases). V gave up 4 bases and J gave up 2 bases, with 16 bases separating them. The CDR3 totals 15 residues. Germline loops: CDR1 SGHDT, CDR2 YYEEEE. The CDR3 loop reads CASSREGRKTYEQYF. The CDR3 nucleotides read TGTGCCAGCAGCCGAGAGGGCAGAAAGACCTACGAGCAGTACTTC.

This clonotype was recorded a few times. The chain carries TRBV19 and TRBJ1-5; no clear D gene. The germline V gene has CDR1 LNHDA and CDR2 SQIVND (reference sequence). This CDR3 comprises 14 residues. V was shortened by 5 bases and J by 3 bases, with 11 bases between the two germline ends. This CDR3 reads CASSPQNPNQPQHF. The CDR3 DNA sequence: TGTGCCAGTAGTCCACAGAACCCCAATCAGCCCCAGCATTTT.

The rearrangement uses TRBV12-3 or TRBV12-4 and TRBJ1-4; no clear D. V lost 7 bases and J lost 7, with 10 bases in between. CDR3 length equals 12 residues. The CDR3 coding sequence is TGTGCCAGCACTCAACCAGGTGAAAAACTGTTTTTT. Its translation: CASTQPGEKLFF.

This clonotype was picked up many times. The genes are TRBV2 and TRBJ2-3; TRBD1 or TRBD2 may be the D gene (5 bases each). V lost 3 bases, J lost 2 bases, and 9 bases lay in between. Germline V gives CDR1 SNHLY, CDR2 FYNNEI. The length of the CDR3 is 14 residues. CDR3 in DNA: TGTGCCAGCAGTGACGGGACCGCCACAGATACGCAGTATTTT. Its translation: CASSDGTATDTQYF.

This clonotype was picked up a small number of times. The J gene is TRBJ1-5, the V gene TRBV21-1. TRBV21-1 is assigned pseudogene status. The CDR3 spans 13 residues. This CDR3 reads CASSKGSKWAQHF. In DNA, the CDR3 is TGTGCCAGCAGCAAAGGGTCGAAATGGGCCCAGCATTTT.

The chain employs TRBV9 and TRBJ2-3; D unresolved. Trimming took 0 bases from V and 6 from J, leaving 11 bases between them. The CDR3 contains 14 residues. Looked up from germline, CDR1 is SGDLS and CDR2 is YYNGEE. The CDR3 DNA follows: TGTGCCAGCAGCGTAGCGGCAGAGGAGGATACGCAGTATTTT. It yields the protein CASSVAAEEDTQYF.